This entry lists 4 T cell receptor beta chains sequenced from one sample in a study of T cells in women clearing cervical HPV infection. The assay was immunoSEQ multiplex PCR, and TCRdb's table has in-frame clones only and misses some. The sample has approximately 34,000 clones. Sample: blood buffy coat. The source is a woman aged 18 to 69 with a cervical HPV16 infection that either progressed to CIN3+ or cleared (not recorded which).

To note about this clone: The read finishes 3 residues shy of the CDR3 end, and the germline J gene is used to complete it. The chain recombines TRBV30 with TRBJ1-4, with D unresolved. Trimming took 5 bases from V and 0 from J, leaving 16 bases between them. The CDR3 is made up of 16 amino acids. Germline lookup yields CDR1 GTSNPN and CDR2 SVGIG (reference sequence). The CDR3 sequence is CAWATPWAATNEKLFF. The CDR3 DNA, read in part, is TGTGCCTGGGCCACCCCATGGGCAGCAACTAATGAAAAA.

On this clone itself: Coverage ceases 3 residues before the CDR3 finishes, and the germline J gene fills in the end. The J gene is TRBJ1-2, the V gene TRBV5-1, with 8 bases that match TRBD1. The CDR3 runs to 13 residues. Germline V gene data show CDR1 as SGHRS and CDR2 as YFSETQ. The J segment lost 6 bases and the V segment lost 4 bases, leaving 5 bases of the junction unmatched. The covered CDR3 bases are TGCGCCAGCAGCGTACAGGGGGGGGATGGC. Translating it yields CASSVQGGDG. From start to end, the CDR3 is CASSVQGGDGYTF.

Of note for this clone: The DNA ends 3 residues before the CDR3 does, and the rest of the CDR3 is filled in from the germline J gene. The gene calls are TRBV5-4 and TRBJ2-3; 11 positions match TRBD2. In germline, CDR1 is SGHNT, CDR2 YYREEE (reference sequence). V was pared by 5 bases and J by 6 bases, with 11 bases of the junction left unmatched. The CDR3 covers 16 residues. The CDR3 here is CASRAGGLAESDTQYF. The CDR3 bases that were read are TGTGCCAGCAGGGCTGGGGGACTAGCGGAATCGGATACG.

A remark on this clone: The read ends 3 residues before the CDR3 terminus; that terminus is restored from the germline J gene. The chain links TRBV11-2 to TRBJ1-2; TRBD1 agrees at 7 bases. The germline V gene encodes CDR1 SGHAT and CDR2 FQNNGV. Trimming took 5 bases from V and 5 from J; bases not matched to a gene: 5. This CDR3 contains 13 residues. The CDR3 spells CASSRAGGYGYTF. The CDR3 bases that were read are TGTGCCAGCAGCCGCGCAGGGGGATATGGC. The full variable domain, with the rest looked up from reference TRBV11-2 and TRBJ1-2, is EAGVAQSPRYKIIEKRQSVAFWCNPISGHATLYWYQQILGQGPKLLIQFQNNGVVDDSQLPKDRFSAERLKGVDSTLKIQPAKLEDSAVYLCASSRAGGYGYTFGSGTRLTVV.